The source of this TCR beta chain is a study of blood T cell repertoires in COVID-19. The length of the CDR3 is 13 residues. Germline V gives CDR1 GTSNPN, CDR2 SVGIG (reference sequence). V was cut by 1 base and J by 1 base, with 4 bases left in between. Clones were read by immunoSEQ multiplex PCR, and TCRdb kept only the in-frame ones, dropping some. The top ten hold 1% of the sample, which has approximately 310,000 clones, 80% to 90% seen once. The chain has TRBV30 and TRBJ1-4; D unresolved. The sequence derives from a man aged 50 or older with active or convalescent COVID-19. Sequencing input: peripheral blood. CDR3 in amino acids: CAWSDGTNEKLFF. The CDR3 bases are TGTGCCTGGAGTGACGGAACTAATGAAAAACTGTTTTTT.